Listed below are T cell receptor beta chains from one sample, sequenced in a study of control samples from healthy donors and cancer patients. Sequenced by immunoSEQ multiplex PCR; TCRdb stores in-frame clones only, minus some. The repertoire holds 70,000 to 75,000 clones, roughly 89% seen once, with around 19% in the top ten. The sample comprised PBMCs. The source of these receptors is a man aged 60 to 69 with lung cancer. CDR3s include the opening cysteine and the closing phenylalanine or tryptophan. The order of the fields is J gene, clone size, V gene, D gene, CDR3 protein, CDR3 DNA. A D gene is named only where the DNA matches it firmly. The size field is filled for only some rows; it gives once, few, many or a size class.

>TRBJ1-6|once|TRBV5-1|NA
CASSVDSSYNSPLHF
TGCGCCAGCAGCGTGGACAGCTCCTATAATTCACCCCTCCACTTT
>TRBJ1-2|once|TRBV18|NA
CASSSGRNYGYTF
TGTGCCAGCTCCTCGGGACGCAACTATGGCTACACCTTC
>TRBJ2-1|NA|TRBV27|NA
CASSLSGQGYNEQFF
TGTGCCAGCAGTTTATCGGGGCAGGGATACAATGAGCAGTTCTTC
>TRBJ2-1|NA|TRBV4-1|NA
CASSQDGVGGHYNEQFF
TGCGCCAGCAGCCAAGATGGTGTCGGGGGCCACTACAATGAGCAGTTCTTC
>TRBJ1-1|NA|TRBV6-6|NA
CASSYEGRNTEAFF
TGTGCCAGCAGTTACGAGGGTCGGAACACTGAAGCTTTCTTT
>TRBJ2-1|NA|TRBV2|TRBD1
CASRGQGRNEQFF
TGTGCCAGCAGGGGACAGGGGAGGAATGAGCAGTTCTTC
>TRBJ1-5|NA|TRBV6-5|NA
CASKREGNQPQHF
TGTGCCAGCAAAAGGGAGGGCAATCAGCCCCAGCATTTT
>TRBJ1-2|NA|TRBV6-5|NA
CASSSQGLLRYGYTF
TGTGCCAGCAGTTCTCAGGGACTGCTTCGGTATGGCTACACCTTC
>TRBJ2-3|NA|TRBV7-9|NA
CASFRDLGADTQYF
TGTGCCAGCTTCCGGGACCTTGGGGCAGATACGCAGTATTTT
>TRBJ2-6|NA|TRBV7-3|NA
CASSLAPDLSGANVLTF
TGTGCCAGCAGCTTAGCCCCTGATCTATCTGGGGCCAACGTCCTGACTTTC
>TRBJ1-2|NA|TRBV5-1|TRBD1
CASRGTGLNYGYTF
TGCGCCAGCAGAGGGACAGGGCTTAACTATGGCTACACCTTC
>TRBJ2-2|NA|TRBV19|NA
CASSVGLGSTGELFF
TGTGCCAGTAGTGTCGGCCTGGGATCCACCGGGGAGCTGTTTTTT
>TRBJ2-7|few|TRBV9|NA
CASSTSGDSYEQYF
TGTGCCAGTAGCACAAGCGGTGACTCCTACGAGCAGTACTTC
>TRBJ2-5|NA|TRBV30|TRBD2
CAWSVGGAQYF
TGTGCCTGGAGTGTGGGGGGGGCCCAGTACTTC
>TRBJ2-3|NA|TRBV5-1|NA
CASRQGTDTQYF
TGCGCCAGCAGGCAGGGGACAGATACGCAGTATTTT
>TRBJ2-5|NA|TRBV2|NA
CASPLRGGETQYF
TGTGCCAGCCCATTGAGAGGAGGAGAGACCCAGTACTTC
>TRBJ2-5|NA|TRBV7-9|NA
CASSLGDRLETQYF
TGTGCCAGCAGCTTAGGTGACAGATTGGAGACCCAGTACTTC
>TRBJ2-6|NA|TRBV29-1|NA
CSVGGWQGNSGANVLTF
TGCAGCGTTGGGGGGTGGCAGGGAAATTCTGGGGCCAACGTCCTGACTTTC
>TRBJ2-1|NA|TRBV10-3|TRBD1
CAIRTGTESYNEQFF
TGTGCCATCAGGACCGGGACAGAGTCCTACAATGAGCAGTTCTTC
>TRBJ2-1|NA|TRBV6-6|NA
CASSPFGYNEQFF
TGTGCCAGCAGCCCCTTTGGCTACAATGAGCAGTTCTTC
>TRBJ2-1|NA|TRBV9|NA
CASSVVNGLYNEQFF
TGTGCCAGCAGCGTAGTAAACGGGCTCTACAATGAGCAGTTCTTC
>TRBJ2-1|NA|TRBV12-3/TRBV12-4|TRBD2
CASRETSGGQQFF
TGTGCCAGCAGGGAGACTAGCGGGGGACAGCAGTTCTTC
>TRBJ1-1|NA|TRBV3-1/TRBV3-2|NA
CASSQGRYTEAFF
TGTGCCAGCAGCCAAGGACGGTACACTGAAGCTTTCTTT
>TRBJ2-3|NA|TRBV19|NA
CASKRAQGTDTQYF
TGTGCCAGTAAAAGGGCGCAGGGGACAGATACGCAGTATTTT
>TRBJ1-3|NA|TRBV5-1|TRBD1
CASSLGQGRGNTIYF
TGCGCCAGCAGCTTGGGACAGGGTCGGGGGAACACCATATATTTT
>TRBJ1-1|few|TRBV29-1|TRBD1
CSVGTQGADTEAFF
TGCAGCGTTGGCACACAGGGGGCGGACACTGAAGCTTTCTTT
>TRBJ1-4|NA|TRBV4-1|NA
CASSLTGPTNEKLFF
TGCGCCAGCAGCCTCACAGGGCCAACTAATGAAAAACTGTTTTTT
>TRBJ2-5|NA|TRBV9|TRBD1
CASSAGQAGGGTQYF
TGTGCCAGCAGCGCGGGACAGGCCGGGGGAGGGACCCAGTACTTC
>TRBJ1-2|once|TRBV27|NA
CASSLRREDYGYTF
TGTGCCAGCAGTTTACGCAGGGAGGACTATGGCTACACCTTC
>TRBJ2-2|once|TRBV13|NA
CASSSRGEAGELFF
TGTGCCAGCAGCTCTCGAGGGGAGGCCGGGGAGCTGTTTTTT
>TRBJ1-2|NA|TRBV29-1|TRBD1
CSVEDPGTGASNYGYTF
TGCAGCGTTGAAGACCCCGGGACAGGGGCCTCAAACTATGGCTACACCTTC
>TRBJ1-2|few|TRBV12-3/TRBV12-4|TRBD1
CASSFQGAGGYTF
TGTGCCAGCAGTTTTCAGGGGGCAGGTGGCTACACCTTC
>TRBJ2-7|NA|TRBV6-5|TRBD1
CASTPSSRGSYEQYF
TGTGCCAGCACCCCCTCTTCCAGGGGGTCCTACGAGCAGTACTTC
>TRBJ2-5|NA|TRBV11-3|TRBD2
CASSLGLAGGPWETQYF
TGTGCCAGCAGCTTAGGACTAGCGGGGGGGCCATGGGAGACCCAGTACTTC
>TRBJ2-5|NA|TRBV29-1|TRBD1
CSASRGQGRETQYF
TGCAGCGCCTCCCGAGGACAGGGGAGGGAGACCCAGTACTTC
>TRBJ1-2|NA|TRBV30|NA
CACNPQGYGYTF
TGTGCCTGTAACCCCCAGGGCTATGGCTACACCTTC
>TRBJ2-3|NA|TRBV10-1|TRBD1
CASSESLAGGSTDTQYF
TGCGCCAGCAGTGAGTCGCTGGCAGGGGGATCGACAGATACGCAGTATTTT
>TRBJ2-2|NA|TRBV29-1|NA
CSVIGGLNTGELFF
TGCAGCGTTATCGGGGGCCTAAACACCGGGGAGCTGTTTTTT
>TRBJ2-7|NA|TRBV9|TRBD1
CASSIGQGPYEQYF
TGTGCCAGCAGCATAGGACAGGGCCCCTACGAGCAGTACTTC
>TRBJ1-6|NA|TRBV9|NA
CASSVGVLGGSPLHF
TGTGCCAGCAGCGTAGGGGTGCTTGGCGGTTCACCCCTCCACTTT
>TRBJ2-2|NA|TRBV11-3|TRBD1
CASSVDRVLRELFF
TGTGCCAGCAGCGTGGACAGGGTTTTGAGGGAGCTGTTTTTT
>TRBJ2-1|NA|TRBV18|NA
CASSPGPRNEQFF
TGTGCCAGCTCCCCTGGCCCGCGCAATGAGCAGTTCTTC
>TRBJ2-1|NA|TRBV25-1|TRBD2
CASSEAGAGGNQFF
TGTGCCAGCAGTGAGGCAGGAGCGGGGGGCAATCAGTTCTTC
>TRBJ2-2|once|TRBV19|TRBD2
CASGLAAGDTGELFF
TGTGCCAGTGGACTAGCGGCCGGGGACACCGGGGAGCTGTTTTTT
>TRBJ1-6|NA|TRBV4-1|TRBD1
CASSQGDRGRAGSPLHF
TGCGCCAGCAGCCAAGGGGACAGGGGCAGAGCAGGCTCACCCCTCCACTTT
>TRBJ2-1|NA|TRBV10-2|NA
CASRPGGRPYNEQFF
TGCGCCAGCAGACCCGGGGGGCGACCCTACAATGAGCAGTTCTTC
>TRBJ1-1|NA|TRBV12-3/TRBV12-4|NA
CASSLSNTEAFF
TGTGCCAGCAGCCTCTCTAACACTGAAGCTTTCTTT
>TRBJ2-5|NA|TRBV7-7|NA
CASSRSTNPQETQYF
TGTGCCAGCAGCCGTTCCACTAATCCACAAGAGACCCAGTACTTC
>TRBJ2-2|NA|TRBV5-5|NA
CASSFTGPAGELFF
TGTGCCAGCAGCTTTACCGGGCCGGCCGGGGAGCTGTTTTTT
>TRBJ1-1|NA|TRBV3-1/TRBV3-2|NA
CASSQAALGGPGNTEAFF
TGTGCCAGCAGCCAAGCCGCGTTGGGGGGGCCAGGGAACACTGAAGCTTTCTTT
>TRBJ2-5|NA|TRBV2|NA
CASRSGQGGNQETQYF
TGTGCCAGCAGATCTGGCCAGGGGGGGAACCAAGAGACCCAGTACTTC
>TRBJ2-5|NA|TRBV2|TRBD1
CASSGQGVWETQYF
TGTGCCAGCAGTGGACAGGGGGTTTGGGAGACCCAGTACTTC
>TRBJ2-1|NA|TRBV11-1|NA
CASSWGMGYNEQFF
TGTGCCAGCAGCTGGGGCATGGGATACAATGAGCAGTTCTTC
>TRBJ1-1|few|TRBV25-1|TRBD1
CASSLTGKNTEAFF
TGTGCCAGCAGTTTGACAGGGAAGAACACTGAAGCTTTCTTT
>TRBJ2-6|NA|TRBV5-1|NA
CASSLETGSSGANVLTF
TGCGCCAGCAGCTTGGAGACAGGAAGCTCTGGGGCCAACGTCCTGACTTTC
>TRBJ2-1|once|TRBV5-1|NA
CASSLDISSYNEQFF
TGCGCCAGCAGCTTGGACATAAGCTCCTACAATGAGCAGTTCTTC
>TRBJ1-5|NA|TRBV2|NA
CASSEGSGRYREQPQHF
TGTGCCAGCAGTGAAGGGTCTGGGAGATACCGTGAACAGCCCCAGCATTTT